The sequence of this T cell receptor beta chain was determined in a study of T-cell reconstitution after alpha-beta-depleted transplantation in children. General observations from the study: Several patients had high TCRbeta diversity at day 60; it came from surviving recipient T cells and thymic progenitors. A year had passed since transplant, and T-cell counts and diversity by then came mostly from newly produced T cells. About two months after transplant, alpha-beta T cells reportedly came from several hundred expanded graft clones.

The CDR3 loop spans 19 amino acids. CDR1 and CDR2 (germline): SEHNR, FQNEAQ (reference sequence). Trimming cost V 2 bases and J 3 bases, with 24 bases left between them. TCRbeta library construction was performed incorporating unique molecular identifiers. TCRdb re-derived calls from the PCR reads in MiXCR, one entry per CDR3 protein. The table lists about 830,000 distinct CDR3 sequences, approximately 15% of them singletons, with approximately 5% in the top ten. This clonotype was seen many times. The antigen is undetermined. This clonotype was sampled from a male patient aged 10 to 17 who had a stem cell transplant for acute lymphoblastic leukemia, so the T cells may come from the graft donor. Here the sequenced sample was PBMCs, mostly from graft donor cells, taken 360 days after TCRalphabeta/CD19-depleted stem cell transplant. The chain couples TRBV7-9 to TRBJ2-3; no firm D call. The CDR3 nucleotides are TGTGCCAGCAGCTTACCCCTGTTCCGGAACATTGATGGAACAGATACGCAGTATTTT. Translated: CASSLPLFRNIDGTDTQYF.